Presented here are 31 T cell receptor beta chains from one specimen sequenced in a study of blood T cells in healthy people across ages. A second PCR, run for about 6 to 11 cycles, used a sample-barcoded 5' primer plus a J-beta primer mix. In TCRdb, the 5' RACE reads were re-called with MiXCR into one record per CDR3 protein. The sample includes 600,000 to 1,000,000 distinct CDR3 sequences, 58% of them seen just once. The specimen sequenced was blood. The receptors originated from a young man in good health.

The chain is built from TRBV20-1 and TRBJ2-7; no firm D call. The ends were cut back, 3 bases at V and 4 bases at J, with 25 bases in the middle. Germline-derived CDR1 and CDR2 are DFQATT and SNEGSKA (reference sequence). The CDR3 length is 17 residues. CDR3 bases: TGCAGTGCTAGTGTTCATCCGTACGCCGCTCCGGTGTACGAGCAGTACTTC. Amino acid sequence: CSASVHPYAAPVYEQYF.

The rearrangement links TRBV7-9 to TRBJ2-3; 7 bases agree with TRBD1. V shed 8 bases, J shed 4 bases, and the junction held 6 bases outside the gene matches. The germline CDR1 and CDR2 sequences are SEHNR and FQNEAQ (reference sequence). The CDR3 totals 13 residues. This CDR3 is CASRAGQADTQYF. The CDR3 coding sequence is TGTGCCAGCCGGGCAGGACAGGCAGATACGCAGTATTTT.

This chain joins TRBV4-3 and TRBJ1-4; D unresolved. Germline V gene data show CDR1 as LGHNA and CDR2 as YSLEER. Trimming shortened V by 1 base and J by 8 bases, and 14 bases separated the two germline ends. The CDR3 is made up of 15 amino acids. The CDR3 reads CASSQGARDAEKLFF. The CDR3 DNA sequence: TGCGCCAGCAGCCAAGGGGCTCGGGATGCCGAAAAACTGTTTTTT.

This sequence joins TRBV7-2 and TRBJ2-5; 10 bases map to TRBD2. Germline lookup yields CDR1 SGHTA and CDR2 FQGNSA. With 6 bases clipped from V and 11 bases from J, the junction kept 12 bases outside the gene matches. This CDR3 comprises 14 residues. CDR3 loop: CASSLLAGHYEQYF. CDR3 coding DNA: TGTGCCAGCAGTTTACTAGCGGGGCACTACGAACAGTACTTC.

Of note for this clonotype: At one end the junction does not follow the germline gene, possibly because of a read error. The rearrangement links TRBV7-7 to TRBJ2-5, with TRBD1 matching over 8 bases. The CDR3 contains 15 residues. Germline assignment: CDR1 SSHAT and CDR2 FNYEAQ (reference sequence). The CDR3 bases are TGTGCTAGCAGCGCCTCGGACAGGGCCCAAGAGACCCAGTACTTC. This translates into CASSASDRAQETQYF.

This clonotype was counted at least ten times. The V call is TRBV20-1, the J call TRBJ1-1; D gene uncertain. There are 12 residues in the CDR3. Germline CDR1 and CDR2: DFQATT and SNEGSKA (reference sequence). V lost 3 bases, J lost 5 bases, and 10 bases lay in between. In DNA, the CDR3 is TGCAGTGCTAGGGTAGGGAGTACTGAAGCTTTCTTT. The encoded protein is CSARVGSTEAFF.

The chain has TRBV19 and TRBJ2-1; D ambiguous. CDR1 and CDR2 (germline): LNHDA, SQIVND (reference sequence). The germline V and J ends were trimmed by 5 bases and 7 bases, with 21 bases remaining between them. There are 16 residues in the CDR3. The CDR3, as DNA: TGTGCCAGTAGTGTACCACCTGTGGCTAGGGCGAATGAGCAGTTCTTC. As protein: CASSVPPVARANEQFF.

V and J are TRBV12-3 or TRBV12-4 and TRBJ1-5; 7 bases agree with TRBD1. V was clipped by 6 bases and J by 7 bases; unmatched bases: 3. This CDR3 region has 12 residues. As DNA, the CDR3 is TGTGCCAGCAGACAACAGGGGCAGCCCCAGCATTTT. Translation gives CASRQQGQPQHF.

The chain couples TRBV20-1 to TRBJ2-3; weak D call: TRBD2 (5 bases). CDR3 length: 16 amino acids. Trimming stripped 3 bases from V and 0 bases from J, with 16 bases between. CDR1 and CDR2 (germline): DFQATT, SNEGSKA (reference sequence). In DNA form, the CDR3 reads TGCAGTGCTAGGGAAGCCTCCGGGATTAGCACAGATACGCAGTATTTT. Its translation: CSAREASGISTDTQYF.

This chain links TRBV20-1 with TRBJ1-5, with D perhaps matching TRBD1 (5 bases). Trimming took 6 bases from V and 3 from J, leaving 12 bases between them. This CDR3 comprises 13 residues. Germline V CDR1 and CDR2: DFQATT, SNEGSKA (reference sequence). The CDR3, as DNA: TGCAGTGCAGCGGGGGACGACAATCAGCCCCAGCATTTT. Translating gives CSAAGDDNQPQHF.

The CDR3 nucleotides are TGTGCCAGCAGCTTAACTGGACCCGGGACTCCTGTAGATGAGCAGTACTTC. Encoded protein: CASSLTGPGTPVDEQYF. The rearrangement links TRBV7-3 to TRBJ2-1, with a tentative D call TRBD2 (6 bases). The J call is uncertain, as TRBJ2-7 better fits the DNA end. This CDR3 comprises 17 residues. Per germline, CDR1 SGHTA and CDR2 FQGTGA.

In this sample, this clonotype turned up a few times. The chain links TRBV5-1 to TRBJ2-7; tentative D call: TRBD2 (5 bases). V was trimmed by 3 bases and J by 1 base, leaving 14 bases between them. The CDR3 contains 15 residues. Per germline, CDR1 SGHRS and CDR2 YFSETQ. CDR3 protein: CASSSEGRKSYEQYF. CDR3 in DNA: TGCGCCAGCAGCTCCGAGGGCAGGAAATCCTACGAGCAGTACTTC.

Here the CDR3 DNA reads TGCGCCAGCAGCTTACAAGCGGATGCCTACGAGCAGTACTTC. It encodes CASSLQADAYEQYF. The V call is TRBV5-1, the J call TRBJ2-7; D is perhaps TRBD2 (5 bases). Germline CDR1 is SGHRS and CDR2 is YFSETQ. This CDR3 spans 14 amino acids. V dropped 2 bases and J dropped 2 bases, with 11 bases sitting between them.

The rearrangement links TRBV29-1 to TRBJ2-1, with 11 bases lining up with TRBD2. Per germline, CDR1 SQVTM and CDR2 ANQGSEA. The CDR3 contains 14 residues. V lost 6 bases and J lost 6; bases outside the gene matches: 7. CDR3 nucleotides: TGCAGCGTGTGTCGGGGACTAGCGGTCAATGAGCAGTTCTTC. The encoded protein is CSVCRGLAVNEQFF.

The sample holds a few counts of this clonotype. The gene calls are TRBV12-5 and TRBJ2-6; tentative D call: TRBD1 (5 bases). CDR1 is LGHNT and CDR2 is FRNRAP in the germline V gene. With 0 bases removed from V and 2 bases from J, the gap between germline ends came to 23 bases. CDR3 length: 21 residues. This chain's CDR3 is CASGLVHPPRQSHAGANVLTF. The CDR3, as DNA: TGTGCTAGTGGTTTGGTACATCCTCCACGACAGAGCCACGCTGGGGCCAACGTCCTGACTTTC.

Points on this clonotype: The junction shows a germline mismatch at one end, possibly a read error. The rearrangement links TRBV27 to TRBJ1-2; TRBD1 matches at 8 bases. In germline, CDR1 is MNHEY, CDR2 SMNVEV (reference sequence). CDR3 length equals 16 residues. CDR3 bases: TGTGCCAGCAGTTCCAAAGGGACAGGCTTACCCTATGGCGACACCTTC. This gives the protein CASSSKGTGLPYGDTF.

The gene calls are TRBV27 and TRBJ1-6; 9 bases align to TRBD1. Trimming took 10 bases from V and 9 from J; bases not matched to a gene: 10. The CDR3 loop spans 14 amino acids. CDR1 MNHEY and CDR2 SMNVEV come from the germline V gene (reference sequence). The CDR3 region is CATRPGTGLSPLHF. Written as DNA, the CDR3 is TGTGCCACCAGACCCGGGACAGGGCTTTCACCCCTCCACTTT.

The chain joins TRBV7-9 to TRBJ2-1, with a possible D match to TRBD2 (6 bases). Germline CDR1 is SEHNR and CDR2 is FQNEAQ (reference sequence). V lost 2 bases, J lost 3 bases, and 14 bases lay in between. The CDR3 length is 16 residues. The CDR3, as DNA: TGTGCCAGCAGCTTATTACCGGGGGTCGACTACAATGAGCAGTTCTTC. It yields the protein CASSLLPGVDYNEQFF.

The sample holds a few counts of this clonotype. The chain carries TRBV21-1 and TRBJ2-7; the table assigns TRBD1, which was not confirmed against the DNA. TRBV21-1 is tagged as a pseudogene. There are 17 residues in the CDR3. The CDR3 sequence: CASSKIETQGSSYEQYF. In nucleotides, the CDR3 is TGTGCCAGCAGCAAAATAGAGACACAGGGCTCATCCTACGAGCAGTACTTC.

This clonotype has just a few counts. The chain has TRBV9 and TRBJ2-1; D possibly corresponds to TRBD2 (6 bases). CDR3 size: 13 residues. Per the germline V gene, CDR1 is SGDLS and CDR2 is YYNGEE. V was shortened by 3 bases and J by 8 bases, with 12 bases between the two germline ends. CDR3 DNA sequence: TGTGCCAGCAGCGGGGGGGTTCTCGATGAGCAGTTCTTC. Translation gives CASSGGVLDEQFF.

In this sample, this clonotype turned up a few times. J is TRBJ2-3 and V is TRBV29-1; D gene ambiguous. V was cut by 2 bases and J by 6 bases, with 12 bases left in between. Germline loops: CDR1 SQVTM, CDR2 ANQGSEA. The CDR3 runs 13 residues. The CDR3 sequence is CSVEPIPMDTQYF. CDR3 in DNA: TGCAGCGTTGAACCAATCCCGATGGATACGCAGTATTTT.

This clonotype has just a few counts. This chain connects TRBV7-9 to TRBJ2-1, with TRBD2 matching 8 bases. CDR1 is SEHNR, CDR2 FQNEAQ, per germline (reference sequence). This CDR3 has 14 amino acids. J lost 11 bases, V lost 4 bases, and 10 bases had no gene match. In nucleotides, the CDR3 is TGTGCCAGCAGCTCAGCGGGAGTATCTAGGAAGCAGTTCTTC. Translating it yields CASSSAGVSRKQFF.

The CDR3 loop is CASSLDPPGGGTDTQYF. In DNA, the CDR3 is TGTGCCAGCAGCTTAGATCCACCGGGCGGGGGGACAGATACGCAGTATTTT. The chain recombines TRBV11-2 with TRBJ2-3; TRBD2 matches at 8 bases. V shed 0 bases, J shed 3 bases, and the junction held 8 bases outside the gene matches. Germline V lookup: CDR1 SGHAT, CDR2 FQNNGV. The CDR3 contains 17 residues.

This chain joins TRBV7-8 and TRBJ2-7, with unresolved D. Judging by the DNA end, TRBJ2-5 fits better; the J call may be wrong. Per the germline V gene, CDR1 is SGHVS and CDR2 is FQNEAQ. CDR3 length: 14 residues. DNA for the CDR3: TGTGCCAGCAGCTTAGGGGGAAATAAAGAGACCCAGTACTTC. It translates to CASSLGGNKETQYF.

The gene calls are TRBV29-1 and TRBJ2-7; unclear D gene. The V gene lost 1 base and the J gene lost 5 bases, with 6 bases spanning the gap. The CDR3 spans 11 residues. Germline V gene lookup returns CDR1 SQVTM and CDR2 ANQGSEA. CDR3 in amino acids: CSVEGGNEQYF. CDR3 nucleotides: TGCAGCGTTGAAGGGGGAAACGAGCAGTACTTC.

This clonotype was counted ten times or more. The gene calls are TRBV7-2 and TRBJ1-2; TRBD1 matches 7 bases. The CDR3 sequence is 14 residues long. Germline V gene data show CDR1 as SGHTA and CDR2 as FQGNSA. V shed 5 bases, J shed 0 bases, and the junction held 3 bases outside the gene matches. The CDR3 coding sequence is TGTGCCAGCAGCCTGGACAGGACTAACTATGGCTACACCTTC. It codes for CASSLDRTNYGYTF.

This clonotype has just one count. The chain links TRBV6-5 to TRBJ2-7; the match to TRBD1 covers 9 bases. Trimming cost V 2 bases and J 4 bases; bases outside gene matches: 6. The CDR3 contains 15 residues. Germline assignment: CDR1 MNHEY and CDR2 SVGAGI. The CDR3 sequence is CASSYPDRGGYEQYF. Written as DNA, the CDR3 is TGTGCCAGCAGTTACCCGGACAGGGGCGGGTACGAGCAGTACTTC.

The V and J genes are TRBV2 and TRBJ1-2, with TRBD1 as a possible D gene (6 bases). Germline V lookup: CDR1 SNHLY, CDR2 FYNNEI. The CDR3 extends over 15 amino acids. The V and J ends lost 7 bases and 6 bases respectively, with 21 bases between them. The CDR3 DNA sequence: TGTGCCAGCACCTGGTTACAGGGTGGGGTAAATGGCTACACCTTC. Translated, it gives CASTWLQGGVNGYTF.

The V gene is TRBV20-1, the J gene TRBJ2-7, with D possibly being TRBD2 (5 bases). Trimming shortened V by 0 bases and J by 0 bases, and 12 bases separated the two germline ends. CDR1 is DFQATT, CDR2 SNEGSKA, per germline (reference sequence). This CDR3 contains 15 residues. The CDR3 spells CSARELATFSYEQYF. DNA of the CDR3: TGCAGTGCTAGAGAGCTAGCCACCTTCTCCTACGAGCAGTACTTC.

The genes are TRBV28 and TRBJ2-5; 7 bases agree with TRBD1. The CDR3 is made up of 14 amino acids. Trimming removed 7 bases from V and 5 bases from J; junction bases left unmatched: 10. The germline CDR1 and CDR2 sequences are MDHEN and SYDVKM. The DNA of the CDR3 is TGTGCCAGCAAGGGAACAGGGGACGTGGAGACCCAGTACTTC. Its translation is CASKGTGDVETQYF. The full variable domain, completed using reference TRBV28 and TRBJ2-5, is DVKVTQSSRYLVKRTGEKVFLECVQDMDHENMFWYRQDPGLGLRLIYFSYDVKMKEKGDIPEGYSVSREKKERFSLILESASTNQTSMYLCASKGTGDVETQYFGPGTRLLVL.

The chain has TRBV7-2 and TRBJ1-2; D is possibly TRBD1 (6 bases). The CDR3 extends over 14 amino acids. In germline, CDR1 is SGHTA, CDR2 FQGNSA. V lost 1 base and J lost 4, with 10 bases in between. CDR3 coding DNA: TGTGCCAGCAGCTTAGACAGGGAGACCTATGGCTACACCTTC. Translated, it gives CASSLDRETYGYTF.